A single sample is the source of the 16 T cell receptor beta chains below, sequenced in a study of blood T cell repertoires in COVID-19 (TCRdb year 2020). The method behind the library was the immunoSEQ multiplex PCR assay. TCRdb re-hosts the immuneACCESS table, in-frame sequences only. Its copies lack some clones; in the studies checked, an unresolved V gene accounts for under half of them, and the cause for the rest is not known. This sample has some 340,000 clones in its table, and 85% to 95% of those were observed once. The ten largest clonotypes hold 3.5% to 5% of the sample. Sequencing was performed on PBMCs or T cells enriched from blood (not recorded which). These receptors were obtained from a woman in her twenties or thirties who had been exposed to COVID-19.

The CDR3 region is CASRKTGFTGELFF. Here the CDR3 DNA reads TGTGCCAGCAGGAAGACAGGGTTCACCGGGGAGCTGTTTTTT. V gene TRBV6-4 combines with J gene TRBJ2-2, with 7 nucleotides matching TRBD1. CDR3 length: 14 amino acids. Germline V lookup: CDR1 MRHNA, CDR2 SNTAGT. The V gene end was trimmed by 6 bases and the J gene end by 4 bases; junction bases not matched to a gene: 5.

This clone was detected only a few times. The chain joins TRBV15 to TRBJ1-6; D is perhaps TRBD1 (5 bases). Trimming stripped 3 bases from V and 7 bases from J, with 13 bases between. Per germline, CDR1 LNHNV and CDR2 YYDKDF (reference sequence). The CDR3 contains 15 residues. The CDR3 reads CATSRLTDSNSPLHF. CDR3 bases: TGTGCCACCAGCAGGCTGACAGATTCCAATTCACCCCTCCACTTT.

The CDR3 DNA follows: TGTGCCAGCAGCCCTGGGACAGGGTTCGGCACCGGGGAGCTGTTTTTT. It specifies CASSPGTGFGTGELFF. The chain employs TRBV5-4 and TRBJ2-2; 9 bases line up with TRBD1. Germline lookup yields CDR1 SGHNT and CDR2 YYREEE (reference sequence). Unmatched junction bases numbered 8, after V lost 4 bases and J lost 4 bases. The length of the CDR3 is 16 residues.

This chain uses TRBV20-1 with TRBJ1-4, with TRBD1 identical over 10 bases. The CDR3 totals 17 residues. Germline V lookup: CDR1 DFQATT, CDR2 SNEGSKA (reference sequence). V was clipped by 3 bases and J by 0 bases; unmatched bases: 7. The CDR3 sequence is CSASAGTGASTNEKLFF. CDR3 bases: TGCAGTGCTAGTGCCGGGACAGGGGCGTCAACTAATGAAAAACTGTTTTTT.

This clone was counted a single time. The CDR3 bases are TGTGCCACCAGCAGAGATGCGGGCTATCAGCCCCAGCATTTT. Residues: CATSRDAGYQPQHF. The chain uses TRBV15 and TRBJ1-5, with no clear D. Trimming left V 0 bases short and J 5 bases short, with 8 bases between. This CDR3 spans 14 amino acids. CDR1 is LNHNV, CDR2 YYDKDF, per germline (reference sequence).

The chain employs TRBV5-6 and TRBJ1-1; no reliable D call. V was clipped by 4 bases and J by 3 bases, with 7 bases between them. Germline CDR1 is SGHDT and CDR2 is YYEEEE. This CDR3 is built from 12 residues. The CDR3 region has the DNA TGTGCCAGCAGCCTCGGAGACACTGAAGCTTTCTTT. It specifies CASSLGDTEAFF.

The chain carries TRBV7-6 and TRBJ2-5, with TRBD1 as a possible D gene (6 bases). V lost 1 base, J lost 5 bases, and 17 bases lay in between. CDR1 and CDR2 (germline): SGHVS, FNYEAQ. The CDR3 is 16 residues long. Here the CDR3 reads CASSLDHNRARETQYF. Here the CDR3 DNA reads TGTGCCAGCAGCTTAGATCACAACAGGGCGAGGGAGACCCAGTACTTC.

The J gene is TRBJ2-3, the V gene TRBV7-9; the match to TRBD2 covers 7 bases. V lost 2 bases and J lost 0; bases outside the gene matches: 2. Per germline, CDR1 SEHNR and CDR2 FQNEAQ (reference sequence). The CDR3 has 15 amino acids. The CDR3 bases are TGTGCCAGCAGCTTATCCGGGGGGAGCACAGATACGCAGTATTTT. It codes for CASSLSGGSTDTQYF. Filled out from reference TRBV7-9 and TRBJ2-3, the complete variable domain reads DTGVSQNPRHKITKRGQNVTFRCDPISEHNRLYWYRQTLGQGPEFLTYFQNEAQLEKSRLLSDRFSAERPKGSFSTLEIQRTEQGDSAMYLCASSLSGGSTDTQYFGPGTRLTVL.

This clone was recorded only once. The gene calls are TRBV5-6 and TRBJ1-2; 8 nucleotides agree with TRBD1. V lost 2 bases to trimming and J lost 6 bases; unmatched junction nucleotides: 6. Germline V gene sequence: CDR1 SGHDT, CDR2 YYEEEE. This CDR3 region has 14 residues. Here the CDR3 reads CASSFGQGVNGYTF. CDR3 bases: TGTGCCAGCAGCTTCGGACAGGGAGTCAATGGCTACACCTTC.

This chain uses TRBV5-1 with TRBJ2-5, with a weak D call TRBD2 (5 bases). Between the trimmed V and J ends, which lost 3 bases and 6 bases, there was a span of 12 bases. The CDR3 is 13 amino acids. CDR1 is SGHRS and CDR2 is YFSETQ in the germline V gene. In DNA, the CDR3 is TGCGCCAGCAGCTCGTTGGAGGTGCAGACCCAGTACTTC. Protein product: CASSSLEVQTQYF.

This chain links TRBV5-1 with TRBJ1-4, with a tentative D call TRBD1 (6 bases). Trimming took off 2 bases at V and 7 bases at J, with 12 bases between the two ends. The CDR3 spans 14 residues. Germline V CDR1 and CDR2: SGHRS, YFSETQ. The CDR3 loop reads CASSFGRGGEKLFF. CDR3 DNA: TGCGCCAGCAGCTTTGGCAGGGGCGGTGAAAAACTGTTTTTT.

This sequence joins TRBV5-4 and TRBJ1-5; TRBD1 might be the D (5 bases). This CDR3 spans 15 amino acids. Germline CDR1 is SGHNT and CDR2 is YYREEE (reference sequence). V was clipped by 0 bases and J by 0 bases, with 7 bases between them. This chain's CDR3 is CASSLGTSSNQPQHF. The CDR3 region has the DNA TGTGCCAGCAGCTTGGGGACAAGTAGCAATCAGCCCCAGCATTTT.

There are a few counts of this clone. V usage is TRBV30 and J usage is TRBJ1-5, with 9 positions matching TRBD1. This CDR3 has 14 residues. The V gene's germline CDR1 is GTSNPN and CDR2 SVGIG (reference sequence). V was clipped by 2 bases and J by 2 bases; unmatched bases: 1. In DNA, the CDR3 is TGTGCCTGGAGTCGGGACAGGGGCAATCAGCCCCAGCATTTT. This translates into CAWSRDRGNQPQHF. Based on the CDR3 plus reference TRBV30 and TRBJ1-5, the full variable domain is SQTIHQWPATLVQPVGSPLSLECTVEGTSNPNLYWYRQAAGRGLQLLFYSVGIGQISSEVPQNLSASRPQDRQFILSSKKLLLSDSGFYLCAWSRDRGNQPQHFGDGTRLSIL.

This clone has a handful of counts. In DNA form, the CDR3 reads TGTGCCAGCAGCTTAGCTGCGCGGGGACAGCCCCAGCATTTT. It is translated as CASSLAARGQPQHF. The gene calls are TRBV7-6 and TRBJ1-5; no reliable D call. Germline V CDR1 and CDR2: SGHVS, FNYEAQ. Trimming removed 0 bases at V and 7 bases at J, with 10 bases between. This CDR3 has 14 residues.

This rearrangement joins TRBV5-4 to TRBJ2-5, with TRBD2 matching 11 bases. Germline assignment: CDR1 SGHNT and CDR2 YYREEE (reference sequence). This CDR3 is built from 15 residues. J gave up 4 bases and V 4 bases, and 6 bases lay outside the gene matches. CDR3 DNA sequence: TGTGCCAGCAGCGTAGCGGGGGGGGGAATAGAGACCCAGTACTTC. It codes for CASSVAGGGIETQYF.

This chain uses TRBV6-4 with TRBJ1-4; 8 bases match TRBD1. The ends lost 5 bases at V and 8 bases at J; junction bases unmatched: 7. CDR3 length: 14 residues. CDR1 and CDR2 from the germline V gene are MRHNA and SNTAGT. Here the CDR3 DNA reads TGTGCCAGCAGTCCGGACAGGGTGAACGAAAAACTGTTTTTT. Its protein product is CASSPDRVNEKLFF.